The sequence of this T cell receptor beta chain was determined in a study of beta chain features in type 1 diabetes. Study-wide points: With patients and controls alike, PCR might favor shorter templates to an equal degree. Across patients, naive, central memory and Treg TCRB repertoires exhibited apparently greater similarity than was observed across healthy donors. Fewer insertions but more deletions were seen at VDJ junctions in type 1 diabetes patients.

The entirety of the isolated RNA underwent reverse transcription, so expressed TCRB transcripts were sequenced. Sequencing was performed with immunoSEQ multiplex PCR; in TCRdb, only in-frame clones are kept and a portion is missing. The repertoire holds 150,000 to 190,000 clones, 8.1% seen once, with 0.55% to 0.75% in the top ten. This clone was detected a few times. Its antigen is unknown. V trimming: 3 bases; J trimming: 2 bases; junction bases outside the gene matches: 2. Germline-derived CDR1 and CDR2 are SGHTA and FQGNSA. The CDR3 extends over 15 amino acids. Sequencing was done on a sample of central memory CD4+ T cells from blood. This receptor was taken from a man younger than 35 in good health. The rearrangement links TRBV7-2 to TRBJ2-5, with TRBD2 matching 11 bases. The CDR3 DNA reads TGTGCCAGCAGCTTGGGACTAGCGGATCAAGAGACCCAGTACTTC. Its protein is CASSLGLADQETQYF.